This T cell receptor beta chain was obtained from a study of beta chain features in type 1 diabetes. Looking at the study overall: Examination covered fewer than 110 million sorted cells spanning all samples.

Overall study results and limits: Type 1 diabetes patients had TCRB CDR3s that were shorter (moderately but significantly so) in all four CD4+ subsets.

Sequencing targeted expressed TCRB transcripts, as all isolated RNA had been reverse transcribed. The data were produced by immunoSEQ multiplex PCR, yet TCRdb's version contains in-frame clones alone and is incomplete. In the table there are some 220,000 clones, approximately 10% of which are singletons. Germline V gives CDR1 SQVTM, CDR2 ANQGSEA. The CDR3 sequence is 13 residues long. V was trimmed by 5 bases and J by 0 bases, leaving 9 bases between them. Worth noting for this clone: Its antigen is unidentified.

Sample: central memory CD4+ T cells from blood. This receptor was obtained from a man aged 18 to 30 in good health. The rearrangement links TRBV29-1 to TRBJ2-3; D may correspond to TRBD1 or TRBD2 (5 bases each). The DNA of the CDR3 is TGCAGCGTTCGGGGCCTTAGCACAGATACGCAGTATTTT. Amino acid sequence: CSVRGLSTDTQYF.